The 19 T cell receptor beta chains reported below all come from one sample, sequenced in a study of cytomegalovirus exposure and HLA in healthy donors. The PCR employed 60 Vbeta primers together with 13 Jbeta primers. Repertoires were generated with immunoSEQ multiplex PCR, while TCRdb's copy carries only in-frame clones and drops some. This sample has about 140,000 clones, with roughly 78% found just once. Sequencing was done on a sample of PBMCs. The source of these receptors is a female donor in good health and CMV-seronegative.

The rearrangement links TRBV5-1 to TRBJ2-3; TRBD2 matches at 7 bases. Germline lookup yields CDR1 SGHRS and CDR2 YFSETQ. V shed 3 bases, J shed 3 bases, and the junction held 10 bases outside the gene matches. The CDR3 extends over 16 amino acids. The CDR3 loop is CASSSIAGSSTDTQYF. The DNA of the CDR3 is TGCGCCAGCAGCTCGATAGCGGGCTCTTCAACAGATACGCAGTATTTT. Using reference TRBV5-1 and TRBJ2-3 for the parts outside the CDR3, the full variable domain is KAGVTQTPRYLIKTRGQQVTLSCSPISGHRSVSWYQQTPGQGLQFLFEYFSETQRNKGNFPGRFSGRQFSNSRSEMNVSTLELGDSALYLCASSSIAGSSTDTQYFGPGTRLTVL.

The chain couples TRBV7-9 to TRBJ1-1; TRBD1 agrees at 7 bases. The CDR3 covers 15 residues. Germline V gene sequence: CDR1 SEHNR, CDR2 FQNEAQ (reference sequence). The V gene end was trimmed by 3 bases and the J gene end by 7 bases; junction bases not matched to a gene: 11. The CDR3 reads CASSLLGRGADEAFF. CDR3 nucleotides: TGTGCCAGCAGCTTGCTGGGCAGGGGGGCAGATGAAGCTTTCTTT.

This rearrangement joins TRBV5-1 to TRBJ2-2; 10 bases are shared with TRBD2. V shed 1 base, J shed 7 bases, and the junction held 10 bases outside the gene matches. This CDR3 contains 17 residues. Germline CDR1 reads SGHRS; CDR2 reads YFSETQ. DNA of the CDR3: TGCGCCAGCAGCTTGCGAACAGCGGGAGGGCAAAACGGGGAGCTGTTTTTT. The encoded protein is CASSLRTAGGQNGELFF. The full variable domain, completed using reference TRBV5-1 and TRBJ2-2, is KAGVTQTPRYLIKTRGQQVTLSCSPISGHRSVSWYQQTPGQGLQFLFEYFSETQRNKGNFPGRFSGRQFSNSRSEMNVSTLELGDSALYLCASSLRTAGGQNGELFFGEGSRLTVL.

The chain is built from TRBV5-1 and TRBJ2-2; tentative D call: TRBD2 (5 bases). The germline V gene encodes CDR1 SGHRS and CDR2 YFSETQ. This CDR3 is 14 amino acids long. Deletions cut 4 bases from V and 4 bases from J, with 11 bases between. The CDR3 bases are TGCGCCAGCAGCCCTGGACTGGTCACCGGGGAGCTGTTTTTT. Amino acids: CASSPGLVTGELFF.

The J gene is TRBJ1-2, the V gene TRBV28, with 9 bases aligning to TRBD1. Germline CDR1 reads MDHEN; CDR2 reads SYDVKM. This CDR3 comprises 13 residues. The V gene end was trimmed by 6 bases and the J gene end by 6 bases; junction bases not matched to a gene: 5. The CDR3 loop is CASRQTGGHGYTF. For the CDR3, the DNA is TGTGCCAGCAGGCAAACAGGGGGCCATGGCTACACCTTC.

The J gene is TRBJ1-2, the V gene TRBV6-1; 10 bases align to TRBD1. The CDR3 totals 12 residues. Germline CDR1 and CDR2: MNHNS and SASEGT. The V gene end was trimmed by 5 bases and the J gene end by 8 bases; junction bases not matched to a gene: 2. The CDR3 loop is CASSWTGGGYTF. CDR3 bases: TGTGCCAGCAGTTGGACAGGGGGAGGCTACACCTTC.

This clone was recorded once. This chain uses TRBV2 with TRBJ2-7; D is ambiguous. Per the germline V gene, CDR1 is SNHLY and CDR2 is FYNNEI. CDR3 length: 13 residues. With 2 bases removed from V and 2 bases from J, the gap between germline ends came to 7 bases. The chain's CDR3 is CASSENPTYEQYF. The CDR3 nucleotides read TGTGCCAGCAGTGAAAACCCTACCTACGAGCAGTACTTC.

The chain carries TRBV25-1 and TRBJ2-2; 9 bases agree with TRBD1. The CDR3 consists of 16 residues. Germline lookup yields CDR1 MGHDK and CDR2 SYGVNS. With V trimmed by 2 bases and J by 4 bases, 5 bases remained unmatched. As DNA, the CDR3 is TGTGCCAGCAGTGAAGGGACAGGGTATTCCACCGGGGAGCTGTTTTTT. It translates to CASSEGTGYSTGELFF.

The chain employs TRBV28 and TRBJ1-6; no firm D call. The CDR3 is 13 residues long. CDR1 is MDHEN, CDR2 SYDVKM, per germline. Trimming took 7 bases from V and 7 from J, leaving 11 bases between them. The CDR3 nucleotides read TGTGCCAGCATACCGACTGGAAATTCACCCCTCCACTTT. This gives the protein CASIPTGNSPLHF.

The rearrangement uses TRBV5-5 and TRBJ2-3; D possibly corresponds to TRBD2 (5 bases). V lost 2 bases to trimming and J lost 2 bases, with 12 bases between them. Per germline, CDR1 SGHKS and CDR2 YYEKEE (reference sequence). CDR3 length: 15 amino acids. The CDR3 coding sequence is TGTGCCAGCAGCTTACGGGAAGCCTACACAGATACGCAGTATTTT. This gives the protein CASSLREAYTDTQYF.

This clone was seen only a few times. The gene calls are TRBV2 and TRBJ2-7; D is possibly TRBD2 (6 bases). The CDR3 has 12 amino acids. Trimming pared 8 bases from V and 4 bases from J, leaving 12 bases between. In germline, CDR1 is SNHLY, CDR2 FYNNEI. The CDR3 DNA sequence: TGTGCCAGCGCGGAGGGCGGGTACGAGCAGTACTTC. It encodes CASAEGGYEQYF. Complete variable domain (other parts from reference TRBV2 and TRBJ2-7): EPEVTQTPSHQVTQMGQEVILRCVPISNHLYFYWYRQILGQKVEFLVSFYNNEISEKSEIFDDQFSVERPDGSNFTLKIRSTKLEDSAMYFCASAEGGYEQYFGPGTRLTVT.

This clone was counted a single time. The chain carries TRBV6-5 and TRBJ2-1, with D possibly TRBD2 on 5 matching bases. Germline V gene lookup returns CDR1 MNHEY and CDR2 SVGAGI. Trimming pared 6 bases from V and 3 bases from J, leaving 12 bases between. The CDR3 has 14 residues. CDR3 in amino acids: CASRSTADYNEQFF. In DNA, the CDR3 is TGTGCCAGCAGGTCCACAGCGGACTACAATGAGCAGTTCTTC.

The rearrangement links TRBV28 to TRBJ2-2; D is unresolved. Germline V gives CDR1 MDHEN, CDR2 SYDVKM. The length of the CDR3 is 11 residues. V shed 6 bases and J shed 7 bases, with 6 bases lying between them. In DNA form, the CDR3 reads TGTGCCAGCAGACGTAGCGGGGAGCTGTTTTTT. Translated, it gives CASRRSGELFF.

The chain couples TRBV27 to TRBJ2-1, with 14 bases lining up with TRBD2. The CDR3 loop spans 16 amino acids. Germline CDR1 is MNHEY and CDR2 is SMNVEV (reference sequence). Trimming cost V 4 bases and J 7 bases; bases outside gene matches: 6. The CDR3 DNA reads as TGTGCCAGCAGTTCTGGGACTAGCGGGAGACGAAATGAGCAGTTCTTC. Protein sequence: CASSSGTSGRRNEQFF.

The V call is TRBV13, the J call TRBJ2-1; 9 bases are a match to TRBD1. Losses at the gene ends were 3 bases for V and 10 bases for J; bases not matched to a gene: 1. From germline, CDR1 is PRHDT and CDR2 FYEKMQ (reference sequence). The CDR3 loop spans 12 amino acids. CDR3 residues: CASSLGQGEQFF. CDR3 nucleotide sequence: TGTGCCAGCAGCTTGGGACAGGGCGAGCAGTTCTTC.

This clone occurred a few times. The rearrangement joins TRBV4-2 to TRBJ2-7, with 10 bases that match TRBD1. The CDR3 loop spans 16 amino acids. From germline, CDR1 is LGHNA and CDR2 YNFKEQ. The junction had 8 bases not matched to a gene; V was cut back by 5 bases and J by 1 base. CDR3: CASSFGRDRGSYEQYF. CDR3 DNA: TGTGCCAGCAGCTTTGGCCGGGACAGGGGATCCTACGAGCAGTACTTC.

V gene TRBV25-1 combines with J gene TRBJ1-3, with 7 bases fitting TRBD1. The V gene's germline CDR1 is MGHDK and CDR2 SYGVNS. V was pared by 6 bases and J by 1 base, with 0 bases of the junction left unmatched. This CDR3 has 13 amino acids. For the CDR3, the DNA is TGTGCCAGCAGGACAGGGTCTGGAAACACCATATATTTT. Its protein is CASRTGSGNTIYF.

This clone has only one observation. The V gene is TRBV5-1, the J gene TRBJ2-7; D gene unclear. The germline gives CDR1 SGHRS, CDR2 YFSETQ. Trimming shortened V by 0 bases and J by 5 bases, and 15 bases separated the two germline ends. This CDR3 is built from 15 residues. The CDR3: CASSLVGFGSDEQYF. The CDR3 DNA reads TGCGCCAGCAGCTTGGTCGGGTTCGGGTCGGACGAGCAGTACTTC.

V usage is TRBV9 and J usage is TRBJ1-6; 9 nucleotides align to TRBD1. Looked up from germline, CDR1 is SGDLS and CDR2 is YYNGEE. Trimming cost V 1 base and J 7 bases; bases outside gene matches: 3. The CDR3 totals 15 residues. The CDR3 sequence: CASSVTGTGNSPLHF. In DNA form, the CDR3 reads TGTGCCAGCAGCGTAACCGGGACAGGGAATTCACCCCTCCACTTT.